The clone carrying this T cell receptor (beta chain) has more than one count but fewer than ten. The data derive from a study of T cells of healthy individuals. Germline CDR1 reads SGHRS; CDR2 reads YFSETQ. V lost 4 bases, J lost 0 bases, and 8 bases lay in between. CDR3 length equals 15 residues. TCRdb called the 5' RACE reads again in MiXCR, with one record for every CDR3 protein. The table has about 96,000 distinct CDR3 sequences, 17% seen once. This chain links TRBV5-1 with TRBJ2-6; D not certain. This receptor was identified in a human donor in good health. CDR3 nucleotide sequence: TGCGCCAGCAGCCCCCAGAGCTCTGGGGCCAACGTCCTGACTTTC. Encoded protein: CASSPQSSGANVLTF.